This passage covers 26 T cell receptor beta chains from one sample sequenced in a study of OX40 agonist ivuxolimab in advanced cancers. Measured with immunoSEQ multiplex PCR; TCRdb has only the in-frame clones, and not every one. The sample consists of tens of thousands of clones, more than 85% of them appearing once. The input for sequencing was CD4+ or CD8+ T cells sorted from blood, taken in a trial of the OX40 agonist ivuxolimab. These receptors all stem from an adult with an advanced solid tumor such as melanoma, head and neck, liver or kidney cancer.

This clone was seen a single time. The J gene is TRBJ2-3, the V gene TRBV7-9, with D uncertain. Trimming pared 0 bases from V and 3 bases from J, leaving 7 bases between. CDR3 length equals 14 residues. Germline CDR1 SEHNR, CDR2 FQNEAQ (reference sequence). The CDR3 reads CASSLAGKTDTQYF. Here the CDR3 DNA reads TGTGCCAGCAGCTTAGCGGGAAAGACAGATACGCAGTATTTT. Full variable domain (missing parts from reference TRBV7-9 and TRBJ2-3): DTGVSQNPRHKITKRGQNVTFRCDPISEHNRLYWYRQTLGQGPEFLTYFQNEAQLEKSRLLSDRFSAERPKGSFSTLEIQRTEQGDSAMYLCASSLAGKTDTQYFGPGTRLTVL.

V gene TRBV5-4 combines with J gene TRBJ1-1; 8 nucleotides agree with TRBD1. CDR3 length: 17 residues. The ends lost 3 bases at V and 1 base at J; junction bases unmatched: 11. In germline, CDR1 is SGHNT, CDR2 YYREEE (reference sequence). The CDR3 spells CASSSRATGTGNTEAFF. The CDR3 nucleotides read TGTGCCAGCAGCTCGCGGGCGACCGGGACAGGGAACACTGAAGCTTTCTTT.

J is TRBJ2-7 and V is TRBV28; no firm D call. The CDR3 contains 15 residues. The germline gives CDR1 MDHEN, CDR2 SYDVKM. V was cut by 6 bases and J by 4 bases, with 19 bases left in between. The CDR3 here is CASRPPYPNFYEQYF. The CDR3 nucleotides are TGTGCCAGCAGACCCCCTTATCCTAACTTTTACGAGCAGTACTTC.

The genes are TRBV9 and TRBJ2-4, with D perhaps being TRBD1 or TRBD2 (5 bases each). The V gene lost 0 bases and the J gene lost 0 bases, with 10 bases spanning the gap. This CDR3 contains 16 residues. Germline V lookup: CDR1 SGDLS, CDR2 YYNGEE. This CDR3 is CASSVAGTPAKNIQYF. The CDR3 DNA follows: TGTGCCAGCAGCGTAGCGGGGACCCCAGCCAAAAACATTCAGTACTTC.

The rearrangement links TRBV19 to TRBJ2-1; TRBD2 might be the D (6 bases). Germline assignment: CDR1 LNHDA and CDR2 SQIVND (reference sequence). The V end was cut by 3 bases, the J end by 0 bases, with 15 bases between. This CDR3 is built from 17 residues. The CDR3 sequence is CASSIGGAGNSYNEQFF. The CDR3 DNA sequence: TGTGCCAGTAGTATCGGTGGAGCGGGTAACTCCTACAATGAGCAGTTCTTC.

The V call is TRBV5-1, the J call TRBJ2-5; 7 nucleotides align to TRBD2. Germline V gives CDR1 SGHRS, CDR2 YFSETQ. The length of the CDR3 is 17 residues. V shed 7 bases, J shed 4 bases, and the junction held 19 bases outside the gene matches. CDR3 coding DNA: TGCGCCAGCGGCCCCGGCTTGGGCGGGAGCAGAGGAGAGACCCAGTACTTC. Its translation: CASGPGLGGSRGETQYF.

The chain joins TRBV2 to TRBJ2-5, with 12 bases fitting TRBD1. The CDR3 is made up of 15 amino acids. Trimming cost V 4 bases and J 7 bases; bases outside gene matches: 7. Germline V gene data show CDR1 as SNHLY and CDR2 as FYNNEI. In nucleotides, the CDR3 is TGTGCCAGCAGTGCGGGACAGGGGGCGAAAAGGACCCAGTACTTC. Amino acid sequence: CASSAGQGAKRTQYF.

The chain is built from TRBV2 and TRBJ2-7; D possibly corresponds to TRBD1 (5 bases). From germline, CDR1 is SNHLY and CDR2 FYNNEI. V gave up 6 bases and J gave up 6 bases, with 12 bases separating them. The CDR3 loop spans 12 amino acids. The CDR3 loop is CASRGQGSEQYF. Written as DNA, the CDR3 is TGTGCCAGCAGGGGGCAGGGCAGCGAGCAGTACTTC.

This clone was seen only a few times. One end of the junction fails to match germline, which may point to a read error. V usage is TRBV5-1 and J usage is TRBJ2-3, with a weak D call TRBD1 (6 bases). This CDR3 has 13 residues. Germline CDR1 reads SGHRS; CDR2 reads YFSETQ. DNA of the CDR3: TGCGCCAGCAGCGGGGGCCGTACAGGTACGCAGTATTTT. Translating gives CASSGGRTGTQYF. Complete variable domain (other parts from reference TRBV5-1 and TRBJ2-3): KAGVTQTPRYLIKTRGQQVTLSCSPISGHRSVSWYQQTPGQGLQFLFEYFSETQRNKGNFPGRFSGRQFSNSRSEMNVSTLELGDSALYLCASSGGRTGTQYFGPGTRLTVL.

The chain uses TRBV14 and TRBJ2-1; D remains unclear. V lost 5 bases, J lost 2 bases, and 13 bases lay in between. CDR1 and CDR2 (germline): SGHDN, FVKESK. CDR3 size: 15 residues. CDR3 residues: CASSERTRTYNEQFF. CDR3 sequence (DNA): TGTGCCAGCAGCGAACGGACCAGAACCTACAATGAGCAGTTCTTC.

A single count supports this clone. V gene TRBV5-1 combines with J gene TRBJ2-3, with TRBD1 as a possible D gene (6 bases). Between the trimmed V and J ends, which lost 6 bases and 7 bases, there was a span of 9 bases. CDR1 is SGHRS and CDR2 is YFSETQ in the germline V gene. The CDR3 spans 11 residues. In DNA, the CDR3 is TGCGCCAGCACAGGGGAGAATACGCAGTATTTT. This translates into CASTGENTQYF.

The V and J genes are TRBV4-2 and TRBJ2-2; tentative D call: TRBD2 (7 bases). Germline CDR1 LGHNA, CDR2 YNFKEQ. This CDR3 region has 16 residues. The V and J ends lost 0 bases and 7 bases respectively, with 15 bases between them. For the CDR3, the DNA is TGTGCCAGCAGCCAAGATTCGGGGGGCGCCGGCGGGGAGCTGTTTTTT. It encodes CASSQDSGGAGGELFF.

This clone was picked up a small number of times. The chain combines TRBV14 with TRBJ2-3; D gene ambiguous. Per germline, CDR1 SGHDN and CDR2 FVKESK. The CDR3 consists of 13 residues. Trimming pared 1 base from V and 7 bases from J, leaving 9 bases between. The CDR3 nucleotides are TGTGCCAGCAGCCAAGGCCGGAGAAATACGCAGTATTTT. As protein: CASSQGRRNTQYF. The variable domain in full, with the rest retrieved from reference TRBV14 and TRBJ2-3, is EAGVTQFPSHSVIEKGQTVTLRCDPISGHDNLYWYRRVMGKEIKFLLHFVKESKQDESGMPNNRFLAERTGGTYSTLKVQPAELEDSGVYFCASSQGRRNTQYFGPGTRLTVL.

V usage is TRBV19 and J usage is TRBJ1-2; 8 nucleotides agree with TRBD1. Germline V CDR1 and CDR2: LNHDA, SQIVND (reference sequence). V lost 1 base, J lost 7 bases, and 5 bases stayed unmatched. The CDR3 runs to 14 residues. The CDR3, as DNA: TGTGCCAGTAGTATAGCCCCAGGGGGCCTTGGCTACACCTTC. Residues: CASSIAPGGLGYTF.

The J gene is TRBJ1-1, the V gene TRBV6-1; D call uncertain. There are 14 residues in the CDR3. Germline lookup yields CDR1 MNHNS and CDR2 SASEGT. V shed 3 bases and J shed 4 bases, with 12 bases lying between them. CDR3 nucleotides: TGTGCCAGCAGTGATAATTCCGGCGGCACTGAAGCTTTCTTT. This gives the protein CASSDNSGGTEAFF.

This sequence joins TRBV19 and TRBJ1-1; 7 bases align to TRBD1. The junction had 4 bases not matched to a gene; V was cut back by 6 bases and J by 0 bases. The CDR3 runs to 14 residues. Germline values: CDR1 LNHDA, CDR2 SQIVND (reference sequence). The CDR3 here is CASSGTVMNTEAFF. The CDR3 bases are TGTGCCAGTAGCGGGACAGTGATGAACACTGAAGCTTTCTTT.

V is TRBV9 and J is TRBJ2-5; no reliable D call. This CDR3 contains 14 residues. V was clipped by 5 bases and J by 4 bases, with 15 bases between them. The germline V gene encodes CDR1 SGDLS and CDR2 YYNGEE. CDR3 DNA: TGTGCCAGCAGTCCGGGTCAGGTAATAGAGACCCAGTACTTC. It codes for CASSPGQVIETQYF. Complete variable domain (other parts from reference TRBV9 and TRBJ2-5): DSGVTQTPKHLITATGQRVTLRCSPRSGDLSVYWYQQSLDQGLQFLIQYYNGEERAKGNILERFSAQQFPDLHSELNLSSLELGDSALYFCASSPGQVIETQYFGPGTRLLVL.

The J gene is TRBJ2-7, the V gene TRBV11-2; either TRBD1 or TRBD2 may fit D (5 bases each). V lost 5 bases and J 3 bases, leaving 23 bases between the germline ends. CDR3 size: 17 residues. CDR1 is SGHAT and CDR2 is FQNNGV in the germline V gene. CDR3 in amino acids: CASSPPPTGRAHYEQYF. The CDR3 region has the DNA TGTGCCAGCAGCCCTCCACCGACGGGGCGGGCTCACTACGAGCAGTACTTC.

DNA for the CDR3: TGTGCCAGCAGTCCACAGGGCCAGGGAGGGGAGCTGTTTTTT. Translating gives CASSPQGQGGELFF. The chain employs TRBV2 and TRBJ2-2, with a tentative D call TRBD1 (6 bases). V lost 5 bases and J 8 bases, leaving 15 bases between the germline ends. There are 14 residues in the CDR3. Germline V gene lookup returns CDR1 SNHLY and CDR2 FYNNEI.

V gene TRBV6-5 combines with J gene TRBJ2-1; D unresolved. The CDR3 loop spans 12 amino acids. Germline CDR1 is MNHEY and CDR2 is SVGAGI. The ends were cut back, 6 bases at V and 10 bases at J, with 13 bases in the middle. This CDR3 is CASSHADDEQFF. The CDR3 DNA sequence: TGTGCCAGCAGCCACGCTGATGACGAGCAGTTCTTC.

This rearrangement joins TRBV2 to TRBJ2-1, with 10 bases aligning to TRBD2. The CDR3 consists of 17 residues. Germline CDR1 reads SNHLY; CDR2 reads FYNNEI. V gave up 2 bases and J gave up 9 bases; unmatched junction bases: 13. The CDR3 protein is CASSEHGFSGRVPEQFF. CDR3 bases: TGTGCCAGCAGTGAACATGGCTTCAGCGGGAGGGTTCCTGAGCAGTTCTTC.

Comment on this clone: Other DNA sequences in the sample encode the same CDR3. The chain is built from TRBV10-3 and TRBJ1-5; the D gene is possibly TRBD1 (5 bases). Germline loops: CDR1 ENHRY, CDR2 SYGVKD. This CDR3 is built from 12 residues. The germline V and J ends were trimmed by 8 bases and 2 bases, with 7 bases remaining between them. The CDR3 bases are TGTGCCATCGGGGGAGGCAATCAGCCCCAGCATTTT. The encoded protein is CAIGGGNQPQHF.

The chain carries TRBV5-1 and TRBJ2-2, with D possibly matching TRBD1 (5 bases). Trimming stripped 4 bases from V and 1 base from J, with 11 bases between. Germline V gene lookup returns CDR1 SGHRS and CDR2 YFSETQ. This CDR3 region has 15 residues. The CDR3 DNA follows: TGCGCCAGCAGCACAAACGGACAGAACACCGGGGAGCTGTTTTTT. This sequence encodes CASSTNGQNTGELFF.

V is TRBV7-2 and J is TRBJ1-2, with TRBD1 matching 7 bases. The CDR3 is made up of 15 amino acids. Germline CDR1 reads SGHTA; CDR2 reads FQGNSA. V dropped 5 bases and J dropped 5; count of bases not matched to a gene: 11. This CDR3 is CASSDRDPDLYGYTF. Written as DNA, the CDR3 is TGTGCCAGCAGCGACAGGGATCCGGATCTGTATGGCTACACCTTC.

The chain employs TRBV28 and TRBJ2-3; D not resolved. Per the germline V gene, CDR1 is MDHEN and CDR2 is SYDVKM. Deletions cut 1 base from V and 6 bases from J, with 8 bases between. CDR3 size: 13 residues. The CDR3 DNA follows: TGTGCCAGCAGTTTATCAACGTCCGATACGCAGTATTTT. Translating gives CASSLSTSDTQYF.

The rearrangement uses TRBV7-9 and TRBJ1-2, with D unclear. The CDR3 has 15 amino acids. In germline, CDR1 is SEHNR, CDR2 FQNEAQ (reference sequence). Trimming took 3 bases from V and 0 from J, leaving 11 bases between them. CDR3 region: CASSLEGGTNYGYTF. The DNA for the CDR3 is TGTGCCAGCAGCTTGGAGGGAGGGACTAACTATGGCTACACCTTC.